Shown below are 17 T cell receptor beta chains from a single sample sequenced in a study of long-term antiretroviral therapy in people with HIV. An immunoSEQ assay, version v3.0, was performed at survey level. Profiling relied on immunoSEQ multiplex PCR, and the TCRdb table lists in-frame clones only, not all of them. The data show 20,000 to 30,000 clones, roughly 86% seen once. Sample: unsorted PBMCs, taken 1.9 years after starting antiretroviral therapy. All receptors derive from a young woman with HIV.

This clone was counted a few times. This chain joins TRBV7-8 and TRBJ2-2; D possibly matches TRBD1 or TRBD2 (6 bases each). The ends were cut back, 8 bases at V and 5 bases at J, with 21 bases in the middle. The CDR3 contains 16 residues. Germline CDR1 reads SGHVS; CDR2 reads FQNEAQ. This CDR3 reads CASPGVPGAITGELFF. CDR3 bases: TGTGCCAGCCCGGGGGTCCCGGGGGCGATAACCGGGGAGCTGTTTTTT.

CDR3 sequence reads: CASRPLLGSPLHF. CDR3 sequence (DNA): TGTGCCAGCAGACCTCTTTTGGGTTCACCCCTCCACTTT. The J gene is TRBJ1-6, the V gene TRBV6-1; D ambiguous. The V end lost 6 bases, the J end lost 9 bases, and 12 bases lay between the germline ends. There are 13 residues in the CDR3. Germline V gene lookup returns CDR1 MNHNS and CDR2 SASEGT.

The chain has TRBV5-1 and TRBJ1-2, with unresolved D. Germline assignment: CDR1 SGHRS and CDR2 YFSETQ. V gave up 2 bases and J gave up 2 bases, with 7 bases separating them. CDR3 size: 13 residues. In DNA, the CDR3 is TGCGCCAGCAGCTTAGACAAGAACTATGGCTACACCTTC. Protein: CASSLDKNYGYTF.

J is TRBJ1-4 and V is TRBV11-2; D is uncertain. The CDR3 loop spans 17 amino acids. Between the trimmed V and J ends, which lost 5 bases and 0 bases, there was a span of 16 bases. In germline, CDR1 is SGHAT, CDR2 FQNNGV. In DNA, the CDR3 is TGTGCCAGCAGCCCTACGGGTCGGGCAACAACTAATGAAAAACTGTTTTTT. Translated: CASSPTGRATTNEKLFF. The variable domain in full, completed from reference TRBV11-2 and TRBJ1-4, reads EAGVAQSPRYKIIEKRQSVAFWCNPISGHATLYWYQQILGQGPKLLIQFQNNGVVDDSQLPKDRFSAERLKGVDSTLKIQPAKLEDSAVYLCASSPTGRATTNEKLFFGSGTQLSVL.

The V call is TRBV19, the J call TRBJ2-1, with TRBD1 identical over 7 bases. V trimming: 3 bases; J trimming: 7 bases; junction bases outside the gene matches: 9. Germline loops: CDR1 LNHDA, CDR2 SQIVND (reference sequence). This CDR3 has 15 residues. The CDR3 region is CASSIPPTGMNEQFF. The CDR3 DNA reads as TGTGCCAGTAGTATCCCCCCGACAGGGATGAATGAGCAGTTCTTC.

The chain combines TRBV5-4 with TRBJ1-2, with TRBD1 identical over 11 bases. The CDR3 contains 16 residues. The ends lost 0 bases at V and 7 bases at J; junction bases unmatched: 8. Per the germline V gene, CDR1 is SGHNT and CDR2 is YYREEE (reference sequence). The CDR3 reads CASSLDQDRGPGGYTF. The CDR3 nucleotides read TGTGCCAGCAGCTTGGACCAGGACAGGGGGCCCGGTGGCTACACCTTC.

The V gene is TRBV11-2, the J gene TRBJ2-1; 9 bases are shared with TRBD2. This CDR3 spans 16 amino acids. Unmatched junction bases numbered 10, after V lost 5 bases and J lost 5 bases. CDR1 and CDR2 (germline): SGHAT, FQNNGV. The CDR3 nucleotides read TGTGCCAGCAGCCCGGGGACTAGCTTTGCCGACAATGAGCAGTTCTTC. This gives the protein CASSPGTSFADNEQFF.

J is TRBJ2-4 and V is TRBV30; the D is unclear. Germline V lookup: CDR1 GTSNPN, CDR2 SVGIG (reference sequence). V dropped 4 bases and J dropped 6 bases, with 13 bases sitting between them. This CDR3 has 13 amino acids. CDR3 DNA: TGTGCCTGGAACAAGCTGGCTGGAAACATTCAGTACTTC. It yields the protein CAWNKLAGNIQYF.

This chain connects TRBV19 to TRBJ1-5; tentatively, D is TRBD1 (6 bases). Germline CDR1 reads LNHDA; CDR2 reads SQIVND (reference sequence). The CDR3 runs 14 residues. Trimming removed 4 bases at V and 3 bases at J, with 10 bases between. DNA of the CDR3: TGTGCCAGTAGTAACAGGGAGCCCAATCAGCCCCAGCATTTT. It encodes CASSNREPNQPQHF.

This rearrangement joins TRBV6-4 to TRBJ1-2; D is unresolved. CDR3 size: 15 residues. The V gene lost 0 bases and the J gene lost 8 bases, with 16 bases spanning the gap. In germline, CDR1 is MRHNA, CDR2 SNTAGT. The CDR3 sequence is CASSDSSSGVQGYTF. The CDR3 nucleotides are TGTGCCAGCAGTGACTCGAGCTCCGGGGTCCAGGGCTACACCTTC.

Written as DNA, the CDR3 is TGCGCCAGCAGTGATTACAGAGAGGGGAGCACAGATACGCAGTATTTT. Its protein product is CASSDYREGSTDTQYF. This chain connects TRBV10-2 to TRBJ2-3; perhaps D is TRBD1 or TRBD2 (5 bases each). The germline CDR1 and CDR2 sequences are WSHSY and SAAADI. The CDR3 runs to 16 residues. V gave up 3 bases and J gave up 0 bases, with 13 bases separating them.

This CDR3 is CAWTGVLTGNTIYF. In nucleotides, the CDR3 is TGTGCCTGGACGGGGGTTTTAACTGGAAACACCATATATTTT. The V and J genes are TRBV30 and TRBJ1-3, with D perhaps matching TRBD1 (5 bases). This CDR3 spans 14 amino acids. V was cut by 4 bases and J by 2 bases, with 12 bases left in between. Germline CDR1 is GTSNPN and CDR2 is SVGIG (reference sequence).

The chain is built from TRBV5-1 and TRBJ1-1, with 9 bases matching TRBD1. This CDR3 has 12 residues. Trimming removed 2 bases from V and 12 bases from J; junction bases left unmatched: 5. CDR1 and CDR2 (germline): SGHRS, YFSETQ. Here the CDR3 DNA reads TGCGCCAGCAGCTTCGGGACAGGGATGTCTTTCTTT. Translation gives CASSFGTGMSFF.

The rearrangement joins TRBV6-5 to TRBJ1-4, with 8 bases that match TRBD1. The germline CDR1 and CDR2 sequences are MNHEY and SVGAGI. J gave up 7 bases and V 5 bases, and 9 bases lay outside the gene matches. This CDR3 contains 15 residues. CDR3 in amino acids: CASSQQDRVFEKLFF. The CDR3 nucleotides are TGTGCCAGCAGTCAACAGGACAGGGTTTTTGAAAAACTGTTTTTT.

The chain has TRBV7-8 and TRBJ1-4; no definite D call. Germline CDR1 is SGHVS and CDR2 is FQNEAQ. V was cut by 2 bases and J by 8 bases, with 15 bases left in between. There are 15 residues in the CDR3. The CDR3 loop is CASSLLGSGREKLFF. DNA of the CDR3: TGTGCCAGCAGCTTACTTGGGAGCGGTAGGGAAAAACTGTTTTTT.

The V call is TRBV2, the J call TRBJ1-5; no firm D call. Germline CDR1 SNHLY, CDR2 FYNNEI. V shed 2 bases and J shed 7 bases, with 9 bases lying between them. This CDR3 has 13 amino acids. The CDR3 is CASSESSKQPQHF. DNA for the CDR3: TGTGCCAGCAGTGAAAGCAGTAAACAGCCCCAGCATTTT.

V is TRBV11-3 and J is TRBJ2-2; D perhaps matches TRBD1 (6 bases). V gave up 5 bases and J gave up 5 bases, with 12 bases separating them. The germline gives CDR1 SGHNT, CDR2 YENEEA. This CDR3 contains 14 residues. CDR3 amino acids: CASSIDRLTGELFF. The CDR3 nucleotides are TGTGCCAGCAGCATCGACAGGCTGACCGGGGAGCTGTTTTTT.